The sequence of this T cell receptor beta chain was determined in a study of post-analysis software for immune sequencing data. Turning to the study itself: Clinical courses comprised relapsing-remitting, secondary progressive and progressive-relapsing multiple sclerosis. Study-wide findings and caveats: Among four to six TRBV segments more frequent in patients than controls were TRBV5-6, TRBV5-1 and TRBV20-1. By F measure, strong co-clustering occurred among samples prepared in the same batch. The study found significantly lower normalized Chao1 diversity in multiple sclerosis patients than in controls.

The TCR beta cDNA libraries contained unique molecular identifiers. TCRdb analysed the PCR reads with MiXCR anew, one entry per CDR3 protein. Among 820,000 or so distinct CDR3 sequences, 53% were seen once, and the ten largest hold 4.6%. CDR3 length: 14 residues. Germline CDR1 reads SGHAT; CDR2 reads FQNNGV. A remark on this clonotype: The antigen remains undetermined.

The sequence came from a girl between 5 and 17 years old with multiple sclerosis. Sequenced input: blood. The chain links TRBV11-2 to TRBJ2-4, with D perhaps TRBD1 (6 bases). With the DNA end fitting TRBJ2-7 better, the J assignment may be wrong. CDR3 nucleotides: TGTGCCAGCAGCTTGGGGGACACCTACTACGAGCAGTACTTC. As protein: CASSLGDTYYEQYF.